The table lists the clone carrying this T cell receptor beta chain with a few counts. What it binds is unknown. TCRdb re-called the RT-PCR reads through MiXCR, storing one row per CDR3 protein. The top ten clones hold roughly 10% of a sample with roughly 760,000 distinct CDR3 sequences, less than 25% of them seen once. This sample was taken from a study of response to subunit inactivated influenza vaccine. Study outcomes and limitations: Authors suggested few new T cells are recruited by each seasonal influenza vaccination.

The germline CDR1 and CDR2 sequences are SGHKS and YYEKEE (reference sequence). The CDR3 consists of 14 residues. Trimming pared 0 bases from V and 7 bases from J, leaving 13 bases between. This rearrangement joins TRBV5-5 to TRBJ1-2; D gene unclear. The TCR originated in a man between 45 and 60 years old who received an inactivated influenza vaccine. Source: PBMCs from blood, taken roughly 5 days after vaccination. The CDR3 nucleotides read TGTGCCAGCAGCTTGGGGAGTAATGCCGGTGGCTACACCTTC. Its translation: CASSLGSNAGGYTF.